These T cell receptor beta chains were read from a single sample in a study of cytomegalovirus exposure and HLA in healthy donors. Using immunoSEQ multiplex PCR, the repertoire was profiled, and TCRdb retains in-frame clones only, with some absent. The repertoire holds fewer than 150,000 clones, with nearly 80% as singletons. The specimen was PBMCs. Receptors were obtained from a male donor in good health and CMV-seronegative. Each CDR3 is given with its conserved first and last residue.

v_gene	j_gene	CDR3aa
TRBV6-6	TRBJ2-7	CASSRVQTGVYEQYF
TRBV27	TRBJ2-7	CASSLGAGMNEQYF
TRBV21-1	TRBJ2-7	CASSQIAGTPLEQYF
TRBV19	TRBJ2-1	CASSIEWAGSSYNEQFF
TRBV7-9	TRBJ2-7	CASSARDSYEQYF
TRBV11-3	TRBJ1-1	CASSRGTGGGEDTEAFF
TRBV18	TRBJ2-7	CASSRTAGRRSSYEQYF
TRBV7-2	TRBJ1-1	CASSPKLQVPEAFF
TRBV7-9	TRBJ1-2	CAGSLGQPGNGYTF
TRBV5-1	TRBJ2-7	CASRDTALGEQYF
TRBV5-1	TRBJ2-3	CASSLTSGASTDTQYF
TRBV6-5	TRBJ1-2	CASSYSGTGIYGYTF
TRBV7-9	TRBJ1-2	CASSLGLSYGYTF
TRBV28	TRBJ1-6	CATGTGGSPLHF
TRBV5-8	TRBJ2-3	CASRRGGRGNTQYF
TRBV30	TRBJ1-2	CAWRKVGQEYGYTF
TRBV5-6	TRBJ2-5	CASSSTRTGETQYF
TRBV28	TRBJ1-1	CASSPEAGIGAFF
TRBV5-6	TRBJ2-2	CASSLRVVAGTGELFF
TRBV11-2	TRBJ2-3	CASARQPSDTDTQYF
TRBV5-5	TRBJ2-2	CASSLETGRTGELFF
TRBV30	TRBJ1-2	CAWRGQGVLVYTF
TRBV19	TRBJ2-4	CASSIDNWRQAIQYF
TRBV7-2	TRBJ1-6	CASTWTDRRNSPLHF
TRBV2	TRBJ1-4	CASISGTGGRLGEKLFF
TRBV7-2	TRBJ1-1	CASSSPPGPGGRGSTEAFF
TRBV4-2	TRBJ1-4	CASSRRSNEKLFF
TRBV2	TRBJ1-1	CASRGQSDTEAFF
TRBV9	TRBJ1-1	CASTRGGRNTEAFF
TRBV28	TRBJ2-6	CASSFGGNGANVLTF
TRBV6-1	TRBJ1-4	CASSDGGASRLYEKLFF
TRBV25-1	TRBJ2-3	CASSEPTGASGTDTQYF
TRBV19	TRBJ2-2	CASSGVPGQQLTGELFF
TRBV28	TRBJ1-1	CASSTYPTGDGEAFF
TRBV25-1	TRBJ2-5	CASSELPGGETQYF
TRBV19	TRBJ2-7	CASSTHGRGGAYEQYF
TRBV6-4	TRBJ2-3	CASSLLAGGGDTQYF
TRBV28	TRBJ1-1	CASSSGQKNTEAFF
TRBV4-2	TRBJ2-7	CASSHVGRSSSYEQYF
TRBV19	TRBJ2-5	CAIPWGPGGEETQYF
TRBV4-3	TRBJ1-3	CASSQGSRGNGNTIYF
TRBV6-5	TRBJ2-7	CASSYSAGWSYEQYF
TRBV18	TRBJ1-1	CASSPSGTGEAFF
TRBV15	TRBJ1-2	CATSRDRRTGNYGYTF
TRBV2	TRBJ1-5	CASRGTGGDSQPQHF
TRBV5-1	TRBJ2-7	CASSLTGDEQYF
TRBV30	TRBJ1-1	CAWIGVAGQGKAFF
TRBV4-3	TRBJ1-1	CASSTGNTEAFF
TRBV5-1	TRBJ2-3	CASSLAQGLYTDTQYF
TRBV5-1	TRBJ2-7	CASSLAGTGDYEQYF
TRBV30	TRBJ2-3	CAWRGEVADTQYF
TRBV15	TRBJ1-2	CATSARDRAGYTF
TRBV2	TRBJ1-2	CASMAPGGYTF
TRBV29-1	TRBJ1-1	CSVESVNTEAFF
TRBV27	TRBJ2-5	CASRPVGGEETQYF
TRBV6-5	TRBJ1-5	CASSTDRGSQPQHF